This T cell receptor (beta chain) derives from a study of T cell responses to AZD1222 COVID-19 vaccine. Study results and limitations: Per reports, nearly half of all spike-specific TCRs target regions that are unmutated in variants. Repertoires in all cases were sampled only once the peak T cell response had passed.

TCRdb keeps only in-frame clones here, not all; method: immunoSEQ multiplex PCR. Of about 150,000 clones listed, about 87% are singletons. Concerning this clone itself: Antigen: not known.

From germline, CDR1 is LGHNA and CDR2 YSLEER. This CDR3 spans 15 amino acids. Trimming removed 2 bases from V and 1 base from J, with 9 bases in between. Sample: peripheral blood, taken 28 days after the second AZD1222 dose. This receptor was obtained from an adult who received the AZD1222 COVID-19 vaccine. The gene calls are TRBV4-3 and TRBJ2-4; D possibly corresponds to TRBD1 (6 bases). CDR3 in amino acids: CASSQSQGAKNIQYF. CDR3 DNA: TGCGCCAGCAGCCAATCGCAGGGGGCCAAAAACATTCAGTACTTC.